This T cell receptor beta chain was sequenced for a study of patients and donors after allogeneic stem cell transplantation. The CDR3 sequence is 16 residues long. Germline CDR1 and CDR2: MGHDK and SYGVNS. The ends lost 0 bases at V and 9 bases at J; junction bases unmatched: 11. Via MiXCR, TCRdb re-called the RT-PCR reads, giving one row per CDR3 protein. Found here are 65,000 to 80,000 distinct CDR3 sequences, roughly 29% of them singletons; the top ten hold less than 30%. The sequence derives from a human donor who was either an allogeneic HSCT recipient or a stem cell or donor lymphocyte infusion donor (not recorded which). It is not recorded whose cells these are; they may come from a transplant donor. Sequenced input: blood, either unsorted or a sorted T cell fraction (not recorded which). The chain recombines TRBV25-1 with TRBJ1-1; TRBD1 matches 9 bases. The DNA for the CDR3 is TGTGCCAGCAGTGAATATGGGGGGACAGGGATGGATAAAGCTTTCTTT. The encoded protein is CASSEYGGTGMDKAFF.